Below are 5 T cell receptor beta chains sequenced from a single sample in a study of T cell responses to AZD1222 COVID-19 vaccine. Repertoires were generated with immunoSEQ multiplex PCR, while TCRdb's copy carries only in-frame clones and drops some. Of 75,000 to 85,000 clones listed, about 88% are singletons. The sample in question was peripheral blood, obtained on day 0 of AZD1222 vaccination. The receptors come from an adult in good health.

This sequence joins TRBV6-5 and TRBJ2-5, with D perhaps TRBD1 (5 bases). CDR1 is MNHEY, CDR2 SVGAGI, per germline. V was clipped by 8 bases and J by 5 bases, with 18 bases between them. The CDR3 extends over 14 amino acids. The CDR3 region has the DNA TGTGCCAGCCTTCTGGGAACTTGGGGCGAGACCCAGTACTTC. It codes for CASLLGTWGETQYF.

CDR3 in DNA: TGTGCCAGCAGTTACTTGGGACAGGGTAACTATGGCTACACCTTC. It encodes CASSYLGQGNYGYTF. This chain links TRBV6-5 with TRBJ1-2; 9 nucleotides agree with TRBD1. J gave up 1 base and V 1 base, and 1 base lay outside the gene matches. From germline, CDR1 is MNHEY and CDR2 SVGAGI. This CDR3 comprises 15 residues.

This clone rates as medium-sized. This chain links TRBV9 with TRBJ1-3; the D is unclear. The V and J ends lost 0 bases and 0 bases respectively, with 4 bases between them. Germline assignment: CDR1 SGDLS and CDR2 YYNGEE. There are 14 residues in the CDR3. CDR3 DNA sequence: TGTGCCAGCAGCGTAGTGGACTCTGGAAACACCATATATTTT. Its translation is CASSVVDSGNTIYF.

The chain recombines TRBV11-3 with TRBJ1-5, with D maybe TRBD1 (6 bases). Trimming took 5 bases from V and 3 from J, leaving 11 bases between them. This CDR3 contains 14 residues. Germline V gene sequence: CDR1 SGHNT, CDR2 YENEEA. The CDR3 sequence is CASSQTGFNQPQHF. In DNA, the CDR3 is TGTGCCAGCAGCCAGACAGGATTCAATCAGCCCCAGCATTTT.

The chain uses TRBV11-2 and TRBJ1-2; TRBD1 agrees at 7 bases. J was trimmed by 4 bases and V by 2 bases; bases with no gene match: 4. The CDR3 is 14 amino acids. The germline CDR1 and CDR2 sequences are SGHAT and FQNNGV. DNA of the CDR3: TGTGCCAGCAGCTTAAGGGGACAGTTCTATGGCTACACCTTC. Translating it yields CASSLRGQFYGYTF.